Below are 28 T cell receptor beta chains sequenced from a single sample in a study of blood T cell repertoires in COVID-19. Clones were sequenced by immunoSEQ multiplex PCR, and TCRdb holds only the in-frame ones, with some missing. The sample consists of about 300,000 clones, approximately 87% of them appearing once. Input material: peripheral blood. The receptor source for this set is a woman aged 40 to 50 who had recovered from COVID-19.

V gene TRBV11-2 combines with J gene TRBJ1-3; 7 bases align to TRBD1. The CDR3 totals 16 residues. V gave up 1 base and J gave up 5 bases; unmatched junction bases: 8. In germline, CDR1 is SGHAT, CDR2 FQNNGV. The DNA of the CDR3 is TGTGCCAGCAGCTTAGCCCGACAGGGAGGAAGAAACACCATATATTTT. It encodes CASSLARQGGRNTIYF.

This chain connects TRBV6-2 or TRBV6-3 to TRBJ1-6, with 10 positions matching TRBD1. Germline V gives CDR1 MNHEY, CDR2 SVGEGT. The trim removed 2 bases at V and 10 bases at J, leaving 8 bases unmatched. This CDR3 has 16 amino acids. In DNA form, the CDR3 reads TGTGCCAGCAGTTACCCAAAAGGACAGGGGGGATCACCCCTCCACTTT. Translating it yields CASSYPKGQGGSPLHF.

The rearrangement joins TRBV27 to TRBJ2-5; D might be TRBD2 (7 bases). This CDR3 spans 11 amino acids. Trimming shortened V by 9 bases and J by 5 bases, and 10 bases separated the two germline ends. The V gene's germline CDR1 is MNHEY and CDR2 SMNVEV (reference sequence). CDR3 sequence (DNA): TGTGCCAGGGGAGGGGGGGAGACCCAGTACTTC. This gives the protein CARGGGETQYF.

This clone came up once. The genes are TRBV7-8 and TRBJ2-2, with D perhaps matching TRBD1 (7 bases). Germline V gives CDR1 SGHVS, CDR2 FQNEAQ. Trimming removed 6 bases from V and 11 bases from J, with 13 bases in between. This CDR3 has 12 residues. The CDR3 loop reads CASSQQGGELFF. The CDR3 DNA reads as TGTGCCAGCAGTCAGCAGGGGGGTGAGCTGTTTTTT. Full variable domain (rest looked up from reference TRBV7-8 and TRBJ2-2): GAGVSQSPRYKVAKRGQDVALRCDPISGHVSLFWYQQALGQGPEFLTYFQNEAQLDKSGLPSDRFFAERPEGSVSTLKIQRTQQEDSAVYLCASSQQGGELFFGEGSRLTVL.

The chain carries TRBV7-2 and TRBJ2-1, with 9 positions matching TRBD2. The CDR3 covers 16 residues. The trim removed 5 bases at V and 0 bases at J, leaving 5 bases unmatched. Germline CDR1 SGHTA, CDR2 FQGNSA. Written as DNA, the CDR3 is TGTGCCAGCAGCGCCGGACTAGCGAGCTCCTACAATGAGCAGTTCTTC. Protein: CASSAGLASSYNEQFF.

This clone was detected only once. The chain links TRBV19 to TRBJ1-2; D might be TRBD1 (5 bases). CDR1 and CDR2 from the germline V gene are LNHDA and SQIVND (reference sequence). The CDR3 covers 14 residues. Trimming left V 7 bases short and J 5 bases short, with 17 bases between. The CDR3 DNA reads TGTGCCAGTACGCAGGGAGGAGCATGGTATGGCTACACCTTC. Protein product: CASTQGGAWYGYTF.

The chain carries TRBV10-1 and TRBJ1-1; 8 bases line up with TRBD1. Germline CDR1 and CDR2: WNHNN and SYGVQD (reference sequence). The trim removed 5 bases at V and 0 bases at J, leaving 14 bases unmatched. The CDR3 runs to 18 residues. CDR3 nucleotides: TGCGCCAGCAGTCCCGCCGGAGGGGGGACAGGCATGAACACTGAAGCTTTCTTT. This encodes CASSPAGGGTGMNTEAFF.

This clone was observed a handful of times. V is TRBV11-1 and J is TRBJ2-1, with a weak D call TRBD2 (5 bases). There are 13 residues in the CDR3. Germline lookup yields CDR1 SGHAT and CDR2 FQDESV (reference sequence). The V and J ends lost 3 bases and 8 bases respectively, with 11 bases between them. The CDR3: CASSLTEGYEQFF. The CDR3 coding sequence is TGTGCCAGCAGCTTGACCGAGGGATATGAGCAGTTCTTC.

The V and J genes are TRBV5-1 and TRBJ2-2; D is undetermined. CDR1 SGHRS and CDR2 YFSETQ come from the germline V gene. V lost 4 bases, J lost 9 bases, and 13 bases lay in between. The CDR3 is made up of 13 amino acids. CDR3 residues: CASSNLSVRELFF. Here the CDR3 DNA reads TGCGCCAGCAGCAATTTATCGGTCCGGGAGCTGTTTTTT.

The rearrangement uses TRBV12-3 or TRBV12-4 and TRBJ1-2; 7 bases agree with TRBD1. This CDR3 spans 13 amino acids. Losses at the gene ends were 5 bases for V and 3 bases for J; bases not matched to a gene: 3. The CDR3 nucleotides read TGTGCCAGCAGTACAGGGGCCTACTATGGCTACACCTTC. Its protein product is CASSTGAYYGYTF.

This chain links TRBV11-1 with TRBJ2-1, with 14 bases lining up with TRBD2. V dropped 0 bases and J dropped 3; count of bases not matched to a gene: 4. The germline gives CDR1 SGHAT, CDR2 FQDESV (reference sequence). The CDR3 spans 18 residues. The CDR3 here is CASSLAGTSGGLYNEQFF. The CDR3 DNA follows: TGTGCCAGCAGCTTAGCCGGGACTAGCGGGGGCCTCTACAATGAGCAGTTCTTC.

The chain links TRBV4-2 to TRBJ2-3, with D unclear. Trimming cost V 0 bases and J 2 bases, with 6 bases left between them. Germline V CDR1 and CDR2: LGHNA, YNFKEQ. CDR3 length equals 14 residues. The CDR3 DNA reads TGTGCCAGCAGCCAAGATCCTAACACAGATACGCAGTATTTT. This translates into CASSQDPNTDTQYF.

The chain combines TRBV29-1 with TRBJ2-5; a weak D match, TRBD2 (6 bases). This CDR3 has 13 residues. V gave up 7 bases and J gave up 5 bases, with 17 bases separating them. From germline, CDR1 is SQVTM and CDR2 ANQGSEA. CDR3 in DNA: TGCAGCGCTGGGGCTAGCGAGGGGGAGACCCAGTACTTC. It specifies CSAGASEGETQYF.

V usage is TRBV9 and J usage is TRBJ1-2, with 8 bases identical to TRBD1. The V segment lost 3 bases and the J segment 4 bases; nucleotides outside the gene matches: 14. The CDR3 has 17 residues. The germline CDR1 and CDR2 sequences are SGDLS and YYNGEE. As DNA, the CDR3 is TGTGCCAGCAGCGGGGGGCTCGCCAGGGGGCGAGTCTATGGCTACACCTTC. It is translated as CASSGGLARGRVYGYTF. Based on the CDR3 plus reference TRBV9 and TRBJ1-2, the full variable domain is DSGVTQTPKHLITATGQRVTLRCSPRSGDLSVYWYQQSLDQGLQFLIQYYNGEERAKGNILERFSAQQFPDLHSELNLSSLELGDSALYFCASSGGLARGRVYGYTFGSGTRLTVV.

The rearrangement uses TRBV13 and TRBJ2-7; tentatively, D is TRBD1 (6 bases). There are 16 residues in the CDR3. V was cut by 1 base and J by 3 bases, with 16 bases left in between. Germline-derived CDR1 and CDR2 are PRHDT and FYEKMQ (reference sequence). The CDR3 nucleotides are TGTGCCAGCAGCTTAGCCTCTGGGGTACAGGGCTACGAGCAGTACTTC. Its translation is CASSLASGVQGYEQYF.

This sequence joins TRBV11-3 and TRBJ2-7, with TRBD1 as a possible D gene (5 bases). V lost 5 bases and J 2 bases, leaving 16 bases between the germline ends. The CDR3 loop spans 15 amino acids. Germline CDR1 SGHNT, CDR2 YENEEA. The CDR3 region is CASSPGTGFPYEQYF. CDR3 nucleotides: TGTGCCAGCAGCCCCGGAACAGGATTTCCCTACGAGCAGTACTTC.

The rearrangement uses TRBV19 and TRBJ1-2, with D perhaps matching TRBD1 (6 bases). The germline V gene encodes CDR1 LNHDA and CDR2 SQIVND (reference sequence). V dropped 1 base and J dropped 7 bases, with 13 bases sitting between them. The CDR3 extends over 14 amino acids. In nucleotides, the CDR3 is TGTGCCAGTAGTATAGGGGCAGGGGCGCCTGGCTACACCTTC. Residues: CASSIGAGAPGYTF. Combining the CDR3 with reference TRBV19 and TRBJ1-2 gives the whole variable domain DGGITQSPKYLFRKEGQNVTLSCEQNLNHDAMYWYRQDPGQGLRLIYYSQIVNDFQKGDIAEGYSVSREKKESFPLTVTSAQKNPTAFYLCASSIGAGAPGYTFGSGTRLTVV.

The rearrangement links TRBV4-1 to TRBJ2-3; TRBD1 aligns across 9 bases. CDR1 and CDR2 (germline): MGHRA, YSYEKL. The CDR3 runs to 14 residues. The junction had 1 base not matched to a gene; V was cut back by 4 bases and J by 2 bases. CDR3 bases: TGCGCCAGCAGCCGGGACAGGGTCACAGATACGCAGTATTTT. This codes for CASSRDRVTDTQYF.

CDR3 residues: CASRPGARFLVITEAFF. CDR3 in DNA: TGTGCCAGCAGGCCTGGGGCCCGCTTTTTGGTTATCACTGAAGCTTTCTTT. V is TRBV27 and J is TRBJ1-1; TRBD1 might be the D (5 bases). Trimming removed 6 bases from V and 4 bases from J, with 24 bases in between. The CDR3 loop spans 17 amino acids. Germline values: CDR1 MNHEY, CDR2 SMNVEV (reference sequence).

The CDR3 DNA follows: TGTGCCAGCTCTCTCGGGACAGGAAGGGGCTACACCTTC. It is translated as CASSLGTGRGYTF. V gene TRBV18 combines with J gene TRBJ1-2, with TRBD1 matching 8 bases. This CDR3 is 13 amino acids long. CDR1 and CDR2 from the germline V gene are KGHSH and LQKENI. V dropped 6 bases and J dropped 8; count of bases not matched to a gene: 8.

The rearrangement uses TRBV29-1 and TRBJ1-1; no clear D. CDR3 length: 14 amino acids. Germline assignment: CDR1 SQVTM and CDR2 ANQGSEA. The V gene lost 5 bases and the J gene lost 0 bases, with 13 bases spanning the gap. CDR3 sequence (DNA): TGCAGCGTTCCCATGGGAGGGATGAACACTGAAGCTTTCTTT. Translating it yields CSVPMGGMNTEAFF. Drawing the rest from reference TRBV29-1 and TRBJ1-1, the complete variable domain is SAVISQKPSRDICQRGTSLTIQCQVDSQVTMMFWYRQQPGQSLTLIATANQGSEATYESGFVIDKFPISRPNLTFSTLTVSNMSPEDSSIYLCSVPMGGMNTEAFFGQGTRLTVV.

This clone was recorded only once. V and J are TRBV5-1 and TRBJ1-3, with D possibly being TRBD1 (6 bases). The CDR3 covers 16 residues. Trimming took 4 bases from V and 0 from J, leaving 14 bases between them. The germline CDR1 and CDR2 sequences are SGHRS and YFSETQ. The CDR3 region is CASSQSPTGSGNTIYF. DNA for the CDR3: TGCGCCAGCAGCCAGTCTCCGACAGGCTCTGGAAACACCATATATTTT.

The chain is built from TRBV6-5 and TRBJ2-7; 7 positions match TRBD1. V was clipped by 5 bases and J by 10 bases; unmatched bases: 5. The CDR3 length is 11 residues. In germline, CDR1 is MNHEY, CDR2 SVGAGI. DNA for the CDR3: TGTGCCAGCAGTAACCGGGACAGACAGTACTTC. Encoded protein: CASSNRDRQYF.

V usage is TRBV29-1 and J usage is TRBJ2-1, with D tentatively TRBD2 (5 bases). CDR3 length: 12 amino acids. Germline CDR1 SQVTM, CDR2 ANQGSEA. V was clipped by 8 bases and J by 5 bases, with 13 bases between them. The DNA of the CDR3 is TGCAGCTCTGAGGGAGTTCACAATGAGCAGTTCTTC. Its translation: CSSEGVHNEQFF.

The chain uses TRBV5-4 and TRBJ2-5, with 7 bases lining up with TRBD2. V was clipped by 1 base and J by 7 bases; unmatched bases: 10. There are 15 residues in the CDR3. The germline V gene encodes CDR1 SGHNT and CDR2 YYREEE (reference sequence). The DNA for the CDR3 is TGTGCCAGCAGCTTGTTGGGAGAGCGGGGTGGGACCCAGTACTTC. Translated, it gives CASSLLGERGGTQYF.

The chain joins TRBV7-9 to TRBJ1-1; D is uncertain. Germline assignment: CDR1 SEHNR and CDR2 FQNEAQ (reference sequence). Trimming took 10 bases from V and 0 from J, leaving 6 bases between them. The CDR3 length is 11 residues. The CDR3 is CATAVNTEAFF. As DNA, the CDR3 is TGTGCCACCGCGGTGAACACTGAAGCTTTCTTT.

The rearrangement uses TRBV6-1 and TRBJ2-7; D is unclear. The V and J ends lost 2 bases and 3 bases respectively, with 8 bases between them. This CDR3 is 13 amino acids long. The germline CDR1 and CDR2 sequences are MNHNS and SASEGT. The CDR3: CASSEQLIYEQYF. CDR3 bases: TGTGCCAGCAGTGAACAGTTAATCTACGAGCAGTACTTC.

This sequence joins TRBV30 and TRBJ1-1, with 9 nucleotides matching TRBD1. V lost 4 bases to trimming and J lost 4 bases; unmatched junction nucleotides: 4. The CDR3 covers 13 residues. Germline assignment: CDR1 GTSNPN and CDR2 SVGIG (reference sequence). This CDR3 is CAWNPTGGTEAFF. The CDR3 bases are TGTGCCTGGAATCCGACAGGGGGCACTGAAGCTTTCTTT.